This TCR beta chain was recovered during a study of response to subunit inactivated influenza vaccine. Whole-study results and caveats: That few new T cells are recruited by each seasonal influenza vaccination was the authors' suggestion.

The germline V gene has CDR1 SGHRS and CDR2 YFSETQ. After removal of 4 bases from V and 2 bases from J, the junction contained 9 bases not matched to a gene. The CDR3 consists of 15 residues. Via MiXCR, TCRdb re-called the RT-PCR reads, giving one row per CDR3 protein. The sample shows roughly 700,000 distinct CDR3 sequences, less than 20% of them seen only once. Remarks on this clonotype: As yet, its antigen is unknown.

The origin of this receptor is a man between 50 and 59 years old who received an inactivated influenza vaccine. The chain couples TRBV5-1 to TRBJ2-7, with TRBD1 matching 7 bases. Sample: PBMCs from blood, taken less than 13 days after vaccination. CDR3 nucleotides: TGCGCCAGCAGCAGCTCCGGTCAGGGGGCCTACGAGCAGTACTTC. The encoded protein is CASSSSGQGAYEQYF.